The rows below give T cell receptor beta chains drawn from one sample of a study of blood T cells in healthy people across ages. TCRdb reprocessed the 5' RACE reads with MiXCR, giving one entry per CDR3 protein. The sample yields around 1,500,000 distinct CDR3 sequences, roughly 28% seen once. The sequencing input was blood. The source of these receptors is a woman aged 25-40 years in good health. Both conserved end residues are trimmed from each CDR3. A D gene is named only where the DNA matches it firmly.

d_call: -
v_call: TRBV7-8
j_call: TRBJ2-2
cdr3_aa: ASSPFGTGANTGELF

d_call: TRBD2
v_call: TRBV7-2
j_call: TRBJ2-5
cdr3_aa: ASSEDRGEETQY

d_call: -
v_call: TRBV12-3/TRBV12-4
j_call: TRBJ2-1
cdr3_aa: ASRGVQYNNEQF

d_call: -
v_call: TRBV2
j_call: TRBJ2-7
cdr3_aa: ASTGVSHEQY

d_call: -
v_call: TRBV2
j_call: TRBJ2-1
cdr3_aa: ASGAERVNEQF

d_call: -
v_call: TRBV7-9
j_call: TRBJ1-1
cdr3_aa: ASSNQGGVTEAF

d_call: TRBD1
v_call: TRBV19
j_call: TRBJ1-2
cdr3_aa: ASSPTLRGQGYT

d_call: TRBD1
v_call: TRBV12-3/TRBV12-4
j_call: TRBJ1-2
cdr3_aa: ASSLAYRGEDYGYT

d_call: TRBD1
v_call: TRBV2
j_call: TRBJ2-1
cdr3_aa: ASRDRVRNEQF

d_call: TRBD2
v_call: TRBV5-5
j_call: TRBJ2-5
cdr3_aa: ASSSSGGASETQY

d_call: -
v_call: TRBV21-1
j_call: -
cdr3_aa: ASNHQCRVHEQY

d_call: -
v_call: TRBV24-1
j_call: TRBJ1-2
cdr3_aa: ATSDGVYDYT

d_call: -
v_call: TRBV2
j_call: TRBJ1-4
cdr3_aa: ASALSRGDEKLF

d_call: -
v_call: TRBV7-9
j_call: TRBJ2-5
cdr3_aa: AGSQQGVHEHY

d_call: -
v_call: TRBV12-3/TRBV12-4
j_call: TRBJ2-5
cdr3_aa: ASSPGLGGQETQY

d_call: TRBD1
v_call: TRBV6-1
j_call: TRBJ2-7
cdr3_aa: ASRDRHYEQY

d_call: TRBD1
v_call: TRBV2
j_call: TRBJ1-1
cdr3_aa: ASNRQGLNTEAF

d_call: -
v_call: TRBV7-9
j_call: TRBJ2-1
cdr3_aa: ASSLTEGEQF

d_call: -
v_call: TRBV24-1
j_call: TRBJ2-3
cdr3_aa: ATSGPAGTDTQY

d_call: -
v_call: TRBV2
j_call: TRBJ2-1
cdr3_aa: ASTRQGLGGDEQF

d_call: TRBD1
v_call: TRBV29-1
j_call: TRBJ2-7
cdr3_aa: SVARQGARSSYEQY

d_call: -
v_call: TRBV20-1
j_call: TRBJ1-4
cdr3_aa: SAWGGGNEKLF

d_call: -
v_call: TRBV30
j_call: TRBJ1-2
cdr3_aa: ALKAGDYGYT

d_call: -
v_call: TRBV29-1
j_call: TRBJ2-6
cdr3_aa: SVEASGANVLT

d_call: -
v_call: TRBV2
j_call: TRBJ2-5
cdr3_aa: ASRGQWVETQY

d_call: -
v_call: TRBV29-1
j_call: TRBJ2-1
cdr3_aa: SVEGTHSYNEQF